This record looks at one T cell receptor beta chain sequence and its context. This clonotype was recorded many times. Its antigen specificity is not known. Base quality data are lacking; no much larger clone is found one base away. Library creation used 5' RACE. Sequenced using an Illumina HiSeq 2000. A universal primer binding site was introduced by template switching, and a unique molecular identifier was present in the final cDNA, enabling accurate counting of TCR cDNA molecules. Specific primers in the conserved constant-segment region were used to synthesize first-strand cDNA for the TCR alpha and beta chains. To control for contamination, every cDNA library carried two barcodes: a SMART-Mk sample barcode plus Illumina barcodes. Two successive PCR steps introduced TruSeq adapter sequences along with Illumina sample barcodes. The Illumina HiSeq platform was used with custom primers to sequence TCR alpha and beta cDNA libraries. Concerning the study's data processing: MiGEC was used to process raw reads and extract unique molecular identifiers, and MiXCR was used to find CDR3 positions. Recombination models were inferred per individual with the repgenHMM and IGoR tools using an EM algorithm. Shared clonotype analysis was performed with the tcR package in R, normalizing sharing by the product of cloneset sizes. To study raw recombination without the effects of thymic and clonal selection, out-of-frame nonproductive sequences were analyzed. TCRdb trimmed the raw reads at Q25, called clones with MiXCR and kept productive beta chains. Rows with one shared CDR3 protein collapse into an entry with the most common genes and DNA. For this entry, the V and J calls and clone size follow TCRdb and not the study's own pipeline. The sample profile shows hundreds of thousands of distinct CDR3 sequences; 6% to 8% of them were found once. Approximately 5.4% of the sample belongs to the ten largest clones.

This record comes from a study of identical twins (dated by TCRdb to about 2016). Some background on the complete study: To test whether fetal clonotypes persist, this study deep-sequenced TCR alpha and beta repertoires from monozygotic twins, from unrelated adults of various ages, and from cord blood. To rule out contamination, replicate twin experiments were performed at different times with different library preparation protocols. What the study reported, not specific to this receptor: Abundant cord blood beta clonotypes had fewer insertions, young adult naive repertoires showed a similar but weaker trend, and memory repertoires showed no such trend. Invariant T cells such as MAIT and iNKT could partly confound zero-insertion analyses, although diverse VJ usage argued against such confounding for most clonotypes. Compared with coincidental sharing between unrelated individuals, out-of-frame TCR alpha sequences shared between twins had an excess of sequences with low generation probability. Because the same donors could not be followed over many years, the conclusions relied on cross-sectional statistical analysis. In beta out-of-frame sequences, excess twin sharing was weaker, because having fewer shared sequences lowered the signal-to-noise ratio. In monozygotic twins, out-of-frame TCR alpha sharing was systematically underestimated by recombination models, although the models agreed with sharing between unrelated individuals.

Only healthy Caucasian donors were included. Three pairs of female monozygotic twins, all aged about 18 to 30 years, were included in the twin cohort. Positive isolation kits from Invitrogen were used to isolate CD4+ and CD8+ T cell populations. According to the germline V gene, CDR1 reads MDHEN and CDR2 reads SYDVKM. V is reduced by 3 bases and J by 6 bases, leaving a spacing of 11 bases between them. The CDR3 numbers 14 residues from cysteine through phenylalanine. The DNA shown is the 42-base CDR3, in frame from base 1. A further study also used this sample, focusing on yellow fever vaccine responses in identical twins. The second paper states: According to the authors, in identical twins the way T cells responded to vaccination appeared partly convergent and partly personalized. The study precisely tracked vaccine-responding T cell clones in identical twins.

Sequencing was carried out using CD8+ T cells sorted from blood. The chain was built from TRBV28 and TRBJ2-2; the D gene is unclear. The receptor's source is a woman aged 18-35 years in good health. CDR3 reads: CASSFRLESGELFF. The bases read TGTGCCAGCAGTTTCCGACTGGAATCCGGGGAGCTGTTTTTT.